Presented here are 21 T cell receptor beta chains from one specimen sequenced in a study of shared clonotypes between healthy human individuals. Naive-designated CD8 cells lacked CD45RO, were positively enriched for CCR7, and omitted terminally differentiated effector memory CD45RA+ cells. Sequenced by immunoSEQ multiplex PCR; TCRdb stores in-frame clones only, minus some. Of some 2,000,000 clones listed, less than 95% are singletons. The sequenced sample was naive CD8+ T cells sorted from blood. Receptors originate from a young man in good health.

V and J are TRBV28 and TRBJ1-2; D uncertain. Germline V gene sequence: CDR1 MDHEN, CDR2 SYDVKM. The CDR3 has 14 residues. V was clipped by 3 bases and J by 2 bases, with 10 bases between them. This chain's CDR3 is CASSLRSENYGYTF. CDR3 in DNA: TGTGCCAGCAGTTTGAGATCAGAAAACTATGGCTACACCTTC.

The chain recombines TRBV29-1 with TRBJ1-2; D remains ambiguous. Germline assignment: CDR1 SQVTM and CDR2 ANQGSEA. The CDR3 totals 14 residues. V gave up 4 bases and J gave up 0 bases, with 12 bases separating them. Written as DNA, the CDR3 is TGCAGCGTTGGAGCGATGCAAACTAACTATGGCTACACCTTC. Protein product: CSVGAMQTNYGYTF. The full variable domain, in which reference TRBV29-1 and TRBJ1-2 provide the parts outside the CDR3, is SAVISQKPSRDICQRGTSLTIQCQVDSQVTMMFWYRQQPGQSLTLIATANQGSEATYESGFVIDKFPISRPNLTFSTLTVSNMSPEDSSIYLCSVGAMQTNYGYTFGSGTRLTVV.

Worth noting for this clone: At the DNA level, this CDR3 is encoded by other sequences in the same sample as well. The chain links TRBV30 to TRBJ2-7; TRBD2 aligns across 7 bases. In germline, CDR1 is GTSNPN, CDR2 SVGIG (reference sequence). V shed 1 base and J 4 bases; nucleotides not matched to a gene: 1. The CDR3 contains 12 residues. This CDR3 reads CAWSDGGYEQYF. In nucleotides, the CDR3 is TGTGCCTGGAGTGACGGGGGGTACGAGCAGTACTTC.

Of note for this clone: The same CDR3 can be traced to other DNA sequences in this sample. This chain joins TRBV4-3 and TRBJ2-3; no firm D call. Trimming took off 1 base at V and 3 bases at J, with 8 bases between the two ends. The CDR3 is made up of 14 amino acids. Germline lookup yields CDR1 LGHNA and CDR2 YSLEER. DNA for the CDR3: TGCGCCAGCAGCCAAGCCGGATCAACAGATACGCAGTATTTT. This encodes CASSQAGSTDTQYF.

This chain uses TRBV6-6 with TRBJ1-5, with 10 bases matching TRBD1. This CDR3 spans 14 amino acids. CDR1 and CDR2 (germline): MNHNY, SVGAGI (reference sequence). V lost 6 bases to trimming and J lost 7 bases; unmatched junction nucleotides: 6. Written as DNA, the CDR3 is TGTGCCAGCAGCCCGGGACAGGGGATGCAGCCCCAGCATTTT. Encoded protein: CASSPGQGMQPQHF.

This chain connects TRBV6-1 to TRBJ2-5; D tentatively fits TRBD1 or TRBD2 (6 bases each). The length of the CDR3 is 15 residues. From germline, CDR1 is MNHNS and CDR2 SASEGT. Between the trimmed V and J ends, which lost 5 bases and 7 bases, there was a span of 20 bases. The CDR3 spells CASSHRRGKEGTQYF. CDR3 nucleotide sequence: TGTGCCAGCAGTCACAGGAGGGGGAAAGAGGGGACCCAGTACTTC.

The gene calls are TRBV30 and TRBJ1-3; D gene ambiguous. From germline, CDR1 is GTSNPN and CDR2 SVGIG (reference sequence). The length of the CDR3 is 15 residues. V was pared by 2 bases and J by 1 base, with 12 bases between. The CDR3 protein is CAWSTGSNSGNTIYF. The CDR3 nucleotides read TGTGCCTGGAGTACCGGGTCCAATTCTGGAAACACCATATATTTT.

The chain recombines TRBV7-9 with TRBJ1-5, with no clear D. The CDR3 loop spans 12 amino acids. Germline V gene lookup returns CDR1 SEHNR and CDR2 FQNEAQ (reference sequence). The V end was cut by 5 bases, the J end by 8 bases, with 10 bases between. CDR3 loop: CASSITGKPQHF. The CDR3 nucleotides are TGTGCCAGCAGCATCACTGGGAAGCCCCAGCATTTT.

The chain's CDR3 is CASSLLAQETNTEAFF. The CDR3 coding sequence is TGTGCCAGCAGTTTATTGGCACAGGAAACCAACACTGAAGCTTTCTTT. The genes are TRBV28 and TRBJ1-1; perhaps TRBD1 as D (5 bases). The germline V and J ends were trimmed by 1 base and 2 bases, with 14 bases remaining between them. This CDR3 has 16 residues. Germline V gene data show CDR1 as MDHEN and CDR2 as SYDVKM.

The chain uses TRBV14 and TRBJ2-7; D remains ambiguous. The ends were cut back, 1 base at V and 4 bases at J, with 14 bases in the middle. Per the germline V gene, CDR1 is SGHDN and CDR2 is FVKESK. This CDR3 has 15 amino acids. CDR3 residues: CASSQVVAIAYEQYF. CDR3 nucleotides: TGTGCCAGCAGCCAAGTGGTAGCAATCGCATACGAGCAGTACTTC. The full variable domain, completed using reference TRBV14 and TRBJ2-7, is EAGVTQFPSHSVIEKGQTVTLRCDPISGHDNLYWYRRVMGKEIKFLLHFVKESKQDESGMPNNRFLAERTGGTYSTLKVQPAELEDSGVYFCASSQVVAIAYEQYFGPGTRLTVT.

This chain links TRBV13 with TRBJ1-1, with D possibly being TRBD1 (5 bases). V lost 0 bases and J lost 2, with 10 bases in between. The germline V gene has CDR1 PRHDT and CDR2 FYEKMQ (reference sequence). This CDR3 spans 15 amino acids. In DNA, the CDR3 is TGTGCCAGCAGCTTAGGGCCGGGGCATAACACTGAAGCTTTCTTT. It yields the protein CASSLGPGHNTEAFF.

The chain is built from TRBV25-1 and TRBJ2-5; TRBD2 aligns across 11 bases. Germline CDR1 MGHDK, CDR2 SYGVNS. V was clipped by 1 base and J by 0 bases; unmatched bases: 1. The CDR3 length is 16 residues. In DNA form, the CDR3 reads TGTGCCAGCAGTGAATGGACTAGCGGGCACCAAGAGACCCAGTACTTC. Translating gives CASSEWTSGHQETQYF.

The CDR3 loop is CASSLWTGETQYF. The CDR3 nucleotides read TGTGCCAGCAGCTTATGGACGGGAGAGACCCAGTACTTC. The chain employs TRBV7-6 and TRBJ2-5, with no clear D. The CDR3 totals 13 residues. CDR1 is SGHVS and CDR2 is FNYEAQ in the germline V gene. V lost 2 bases, J lost 4 bases, and 8 bases lay in between.

The chain has TRBV21-1 and TRBJ1-2. TRBV21-1 is a pseudogene. The CDR3 extends over 14 amino acids. For the CDR3, the DNA is TGTGCCAGCATAAGGGTCAGGACTAACTATGGCTACACCTTC. Its translation: CASIRVRTNYGYTF.

This rearrangement joins TRBV4-1 to TRBJ1-2; D not certain. The germline CDR1 and CDR2 sequences are MGHRA and YSYEKL. V dropped 3 bases and J dropped 4 bases, with 9 bases sitting between them. CDR3 length: 13 amino acids. CDR3 nucleotides: TGCGCCAGCAGCCAGCGGGCCATCTATGGCTACACCTTC. Protein sequence: CASSQRAIYGYTF.

Written as DNA, the CDR3 is TGTGCCAGCTCACCCCCGGGACTAGCGGTCTACGAGCAGTACTTC. Protein sequence: CASSPPGLAVYEQYF. The chain combines TRBV18 with TRBJ2-7; TRBD2 agrees at 11 bases. CDR1 is KGHSH and CDR2 is LQKENI in the germline V gene. CDR3 length equals 15 residues. V was pared by 3 bases and J by 3 bases, with 4 bases of the junction left unmatched.

This sequence joins TRBV11-2 and TRBJ2-2, with D unclear. Germline V gene lookup returns CDR1 SGHAT and CDR2 FQNNGV. V shed 5 bases and J shed 0 bases, with 7 bases lying between them. This CDR3 contains 14 residues. The CDR3 DNA is TGTGCCAGCAGCCTAATAACGAACACCGGGGAGCTGTTTTTT. It yields the protein CASSLITNTGELFF. Full variable domain (outside the CDR3, taken from reference TRBV11-2 and TRBJ2-2): EAGVAQSPRYKIIEKRQSVAFWCNPISGHATLYWYQQILGQGPKLLIQFQNNGVVDDSQLPKDRFSAERLKGVDSTLKIQPAKLEDSAVYLCASSLITNTGELFFGEGSRLTVL.

This clone was detected a few times. Additional DNA sequences in this sample encode the identical CDR3. V gene TRBV6-5 combines with J gene TRBJ2-7; D possibly corresponds to TRBD1 (6 bases). This CDR3 has 13 residues. Germline-derived CDR1 and CDR2 are MNHEY and SVGAGI. Trimming left V 2 bases short and J 2 bases short, with 7 bases between. This CDR3 is CASSYDRTYEQYF. The CDR3 nucleotides are TGTGCCAGCAGTTACGACAGGACCTACGAGCAGTACTTC.

The chain recombines TRBV27 with TRBJ2-1; D might be TRBD1 (5 bases). The germline V gene encodes CDR1 MNHEY and CDR2 SMNVEV (reference sequence). CDR3 size: 15 residues. The V gene lost 4 bases and the J gene lost 5 bases, with 15 bases spanning the gap. CDR3 DNA sequence: TGTGCCAGCAGTTATTATCTCACAGGCCACAATGAGCAGTTCTTC. This translates into CASSYYLTGHNEQFF.

This clone was counted a single time. J is TRBJ2-7 and V is TRBV6-6; 10 bases line up with TRBD1. The CDR3 runs 15 residues. Germline V lookup: CDR1 MNHNY, CDR2 SVGAGI (reference sequence). J lost 3 bases, V lost 5 bases, and 7 bases had no gene match. The CDR3 protein is CASSLRDRGHYEQYF. In nucleotides, the CDR3 is TGTGCCAGCAGTCTCCGGGACAGGGGCCACTACGAGCAGTACTTC.

V and J are TRBV5-4 and TRBJ2-7; 12 nucleotides agree with TRBD2. The CDR3 has 16 residues. Germline V gene data show CDR1 as SGHNT and CDR2 as YYREEE (reference sequence). J was trimmed by 3 bases and V by 2 bases; bases with no gene match: 6. The CDR3 coding sequence is TGTGCCAGCAGCTTTGGCCCGACTAGCGGGGGCTACGAGCAGTACTTC. This gives the protein CASSFGPTSGGYEQYF.